The rows below give T cell receptor beta chains drawn from one sample of a study of shared clonotypes between healthy human individuals. TCRdb's table, derived via immunoSEQ multiplex PCR, lists solely in-frame clones and lacks some. The table shows around 2,000,000 clones, with 85% to 95% occurring only once. Sequences were obtained from naive CD8+ T cells from PBMCs. The receptor set was obtained from a man younger than 35 in good health. Some clones in this sample may be carry-over from other donors' samples. Each CDR3 is given with its conserved first and last residue. The D gene is left open where the match is weak. Rows give clone size only sometimes, using once, few, many, or a class for an expanded clone.

D gene	V gene	clone size	J gene	CDR3 protein	CDR3 DNA
.	TRBV7-9	.	TRBJ1-4	CASSLVLRPRDGNEKLFF	TGTGCCAGCAGCTTAGTACTCCGTCCGCGGGACGGTAATGAAAAACTGTTTTTT
.	TRBV27	.	TRBJ2-3	CASSLGVSSTDTQYF	TGTGCCAGCAGTTTAGGGGTATCTAGCACAGATACGCAGTATTTT
.	TRBV28	.	TRBJ2-7	CASRVPGLTYEQYF	TGTGCCAGCAGGGTCCCGGGACTCACCTACGAGCAGTACTTC
TRBD1	TRBV6-6	.	TRBJ1-2	CASSYGTGQGNGYTF	TGTGCCAGCAGTTACGGAACGGGACAGGGCAATGGCTACACCTTC
.	TRBV19	.	TRBJ1-2	CATPGWGYTF	TGTGCCACCCCAGGGTGGGGCTACACCTTC
.	TRBV7-3	.	TRBJ2-1	CASSLTWGSSYNEQFF	TGTGCCAGCAGCTTAACATGGGGGAGCTCCTACAATGAGCAGTTCTTC
.	TRBV7-8	.	TRBJ1-2	CASSPSPREPNYGYTF	TGTGCCAGCAGCCCTTCCCCCAGGGAACCTAACTATGGCTACACCTTC
.	TRBV19	.	TRBJ2-7	CASSIVADTFYEQYF	TGTGCCAGTAGTATCGTTGCGGACACTTTCTACGAGCAGTACTTC
.	TRBV21-1	once	TRBJ1-3	CASSKACNGNNTIYF	TGTGCCAGCAGCAAAGCGTGTAATGGGAACAACACCATATATTTT
.	TRBV7-3	.	TRBJ2-5	CASSLIGEETQYF	TGTGCCAGCAGCTTAATCGGGGAAGAGACCCAGTACTTC
TRBD2	TRBV5-3	.	TRBJ2-7	CARSQTSGHTSSYEQYF	TGTGCCAGAAGCCAGACTAGCGGACACACGAGCTCCTACGAGCAGTACTTC
.	TRBV27	.	TRBJ2-7	CASSLQGTYEQYF	TGTGCCAGCAGTTTACAGGGGACCTACGAGCAGTACTTC
.	TRBV9	.	TRBJ1-3	CASSPQGSSGNTIYF	TGTGCCAGCAGCCCCCAGGGAAGCTCTGGAAACACCATATATTTT
.	TRBV6-5	once	TRBJ1-1	CASSYSFRAQNTEAFF	TGTGCCAGCAGTTACTCGTTTAGGGCGCAGAACACTGAAGCTTTCTTT
.	TRBV5-4	once	TRBJ1-1	CASSLLGTEAFF	TGTGCCAGCAGCCTATTAGGAACTGAAGCTTTCTTT
.	TRBV13	.	TRBJ2-5	CASSSGSQETQYF	TGTGCCAGCAGCTCGGGATCTCAAGAGACCCAGTACTTC
.	TRBV2	.	TRBJ2-7	CASSEPPATEQYF	TGTGCCAGCAGTGAACCCCCGGCCACCGAGCAGTACTTC
.	TRBV10-1	.	TRBJ1-1	CASSERTSGTEAFF	TGCGCCAGCAGTGAGAGGACCTCTGGGACTGAAGCTTTCTTT
TRBD1	TRBV27	.	TRBJ2-7	CASSFQGASYEQYF	TGTGCCAGCAGTTTCCAGGGGGCTTCCTACGAGCAGTACTTC
.	TRBV29-1	once	TRBJ2-7	CSVVPGIPYEQYF	TGCAGCGTTGTTCCGGGGATTCCCTACGAGCAGTACTTC
.	TRBV21-1	.	TRBJ2-2	CASAVGREGNTGELFF	TGTGCCAGCGCGGTCGGGCGGGAGGGGAACACCGGGGAGCTGTTTTTT
.	TRBV7-6	.	TRBJ1-5	CASSLGPGYNQPQHF	TGTGCCAGCAGCTTGGGACCAGGGTACAATCAGCCCCAGCATTTT
.	TRBV30	once	TRBJ1-2	CARSAPPRGGYTF	TGTGCCCGGAGTGCCCCCCCCAGGGGCGGCTACACCTTC
.	TRBV7-8	.	TRBJ2-1	CASSVPNEQFF	TGTGCCAGCAGCGTACCAAATGAGCAGTTCTTC